A selection of T cell receptor beta chains follows, all from one sample in a study of blood T cell repertoires in COVID-19. This table comes from immunoSEQ multiplex PCR, and its TCRdb copy is limited to in-frame clones, with some not included. Of some 340,000 clones listed, 80% to 85% are singletons. Material for sequencing was PBMCs or T cells enriched from blood (not recorded which). Source of these receptors: a woman between 50 and 59 years old who had recovered from COVID-19. CDR3s include the opening cysteine and the closing phenylalanine or tryptophan. The order of the fields is J gene, D gene, CDR3 length, V gene, CDR3 protein. The D gene is left open where the match is weak.

j_call: TRBJ1-2
d_call: NA
cdr3_length: 13
v_call: TRBV5-3
cdr3_aa: CARSTTGGCGYTF

j_call: TRBJ2-2
d_call: TRBD2
cdr3_length: 19
v_call: TRBV19
cdr3_aa: CASIPMTSGRGRSPGELFF

j_call: TRBJ1-2
d_call: TRBD1
cdr3_length: 14
v_call: TRBV3-1/TRBV3-2
cdr3_aa: CASSQRTGWDGYTF

j_call: TRBJ2-7
d_call: TRBD1
cdr3_length: 16
v_call: TRBV5-8
cdr3_aa: CASSLVGQESSYEQYF

j_call: TRBJ2-3
d_call: NA
cdr3_length: 15
v_call: TRBV3-1/TRBV3-2
cdr3_aa: CASSQDPRWADTQYF

j_call: TRBJ2-5
d_call: NA
cdr3_length: 15
v_call: TRBV5-8
cdr3_aa: CASSLEIVGGETQYF

j_call: TRBJ2-7
d_call: TRBD2
cdr3_length: 14
v_call: TRBV7-2
cdr3_aa: CASSPSGRAYEQYF

j_call: TRBJ2-2
d_call: NA
cdr3_length: 16
v_call: TRBV4-3
cdr3_aa: CASSQDRGYVPGELFF

j_call: TRBJ1-2
d_call: TRBD1
cdr3_length: 16
v_call: TRBV7-2
cdr3_aa: CASSLALAGGNYGYTF

j_call: TRBJ2-7
d_call: TRBD2
cdr3_length: 17
v_call: TRBV7-9
cdr3_aa: CASSLSGRARSSYEQYF

j_call: TRBJ2-2
d_call: NA
cdr3_length: 15
v_call: TRBV7-3
cdr3_aa: CASSSAGGRAGELFF

j_call: TRBJ1-1
d_call: NA
cdr3_length: 13
v_call: TRBV30
cdr3_aa: CAGLRGQGTEAFF

j_call: TRBJ2-2
d_call: TRBD2
cdr3_length: 16
v_call: TRBV19
cdr3_aa: CASKELAGEATGELFF

j_call: TRBJ2-1
d_call: TRBD2
cdr3_length: 15
v_call: TRBV9
cdr3_aa: CASSPTSGRLNEQFF